A single sample is the source of the 25 T cell receptor beta chains below, sequenced in a study of blood T cell repertoires in COVID-19 (dated by TCRdb to 2019 to 2021). The library was generated by the immunoSEQ multiplex PCR assay. TCRdb limited this immuneACCESS table to in-frame rearrangements with V and J called. A share of clones is missing; checked studies link under half to unresolved V genes, and the rest is unexplained. Here the sample has about 370,000 clones; roughly nine tenths occur a single time. Of the sample, about 2.9% falls within the top ten clones. Sequenced material: peripheral blood. The receptor source for this set is a woman in her twenties or thirties with COVID-19, enrolled during active disease.

CDR3 nucleotide sequence: TGTGCCAGCAGCTCGGCCCACTTGGCGGGTGAAGCTTTCTTT. Amino acid sequence: CASSSAHLAGEAFF. The gene calls are TRBV2 and TRBJ1-1; D uncertain. V gave up 6 bases and J gave up 7 bases, with 18 bases separating them. Germline V gene data show CDR1 as SNHLY and CDR2 as FYNNEI. The CDR3 is 14 amino acids.

This sequence joins TRBV7-2 and TRBJ2-5; possible D gene TRBD1, 5 bases. The germline CDR1 and CDR2 sequences are SGHTA and FQGNSA. This CDR3 spans 16 amino acids. Trimming pared 2 bases from V and 3 bases from J, leaving 16 bases between. In nucleotides, the CDR3 is TGTGCCAGCAGCTTATCAAAAGATTCAGGGAAAGAGACCCAGTACTTC. This translates into CASSLSKDSGKETQYF.

The chain uses TRBV7-2 and TRBJ2-6; the match to TRBD2 covers 7 bases. CDR3 length: 18 amino acids. V shed 4 bases, J shed 0 bases, and the junction held 9 bases outside the gene matches. Germline V gene lookup returns CDR1 SGHTA and CDR2 FQGNSA. CDR3 sequence: CASSSTGTTFSGANVLTF. The CDR3 DNA follows: TGTGCCAGCAGCTCGACCGGGACTACCTTCTCTGGGGCCAACGTCCTGACTTTC.

Turning to this clone: Within the sample, other DNA sequences also encode this same CDR3. The CDR3 sequence is CASSLAGGSTGELFF. DNA of the CDR3: TGCGCCAGCAGCTTGGCAGGGGGCTCCACCGGGGAGCTGTTTTTT. The chain joins TRBV5-1 to TRBJ2-2, with 8 nucleotides matching TRBD1. After removal of 0 bases from V and 4 bases from J, the junction contained 2 bases not matched to a gene. The CDR3 is 15 amino acids. Germline CDR1 SGHRS, CDR2 YFSETQ.

The chain carries TRBV7-2 and TRBJ2-7; D is undetermined. The germline CDR1 and CDR2 sequences are SGHTA and FQGNSA. The CDR3 contains 15 residues. Trimming removed 4 bases at V and 1 base at J, with 14 bases between. DNA of the CDR3: TGTGCCAGCAGCTCGACGGTAGTGACTTCCTACGAGCAGTACTTC. This translates into CASSSTVVTSYEQYF.

V and J are TRBV7-9 and TRBJ2-1; TRBD2 agrees at 7 bases. The J segment lost 1 base and the V segment lost 5 bases, leaving 11 bases of the junction unmatched. There are 17 residues in the CDR3. Germline loops: CDR1 SEHNR, CDR2 FQNEAQ (reference sequence). CDR3: CASSPHGGGRSYNEQFF. CDR3 DNA sequence: TGTGCCAGCAGCCCCCATGGGGGAGGGCGTTCCTACAATGAGCAGTTCTTC.

The gene calls are TRBV9 and TRBJ2-3; 11 positions match TRBD2. V lost 4 bases, J lost 3 bases, and 10 bases stayed unmatched. Germline-derived CDR1 and CDR2 are SGDLS and YYNGEE. The CDR3 length is 17 residues. CDR3 region: CASSPTLTSGSTDTQYF. Written as DNA, the CDR3 is TGTGCCAGCAGCCCGACCCTAACTAGCGGGAGTACAGATACGCAGTATTTT. Combining the CDR3 with reference TRBV9 and TRBJ2-3 gives the whole variable domain DSGVTQTPKHLITATGQRVTLRCSPRSGDLSVYWYQQSLDQGLQFLIQYYNGEERAKGNILERFSAQQFPDLHSELNLSSLELGDSALYFCASSPTLTSGSTDTQYFGPGTRLTVL.

The chain uses TRBV10-1 and TRBJ2-5; D unresolved. With 3 bases removed from V and 1 base from J, the gap between germline ends came to 15 bases. The CDR3 runs to 16 residues. Germline values: CDR1 WNHNN, CDR2 SYGVQD (reference sequence). CDR3 residues: CASSEIEHLPQETQYF. The CDR3 bases are TGCGCCAGCAGTGAAATCGAGCACCTGCCCCAAGAGACCCAGTACTTC.

The chain combines TRBV29-1 with TRBJ1-1, with TRBD1 matching 8 bases. The germline V gene has CDR1 SQVTM and CDR2 ANQGSEA. This CDR3 has 13 amino acids. V lost 6 bases to trimming and J lost 4 bases; unmatched junction nucleotides: 7. The CDR3 reads CSVLRGRITEAFF. DNA for the CDR3: TGCAGCGTACTCAGGGGGCGGATCACTGAAGCTTTCTTT.

The chain is built from TRBV28 and TRBJ1-4; D is possibly TRBD1 (5 bases). Trimming removed 6 bases from V and 8 bases from J, with 19 bases in between. This CDR3 has 15 residues. Looked up from germline, CDR1 is MDHEN and CDR2 is SYDVKM. The CDR3 coding sequence is TGTGCCAGCAGGGGGGGGGACTCCCAGGGCGAAAAACTGTTTTTT. Translated, it gives CASRGGDSQGEKLFF. The entire variable domain, with the rest obtained from reference TRBV28 and TRBJ1-4, is as follows: DVKVTQSSRYLVKRTGEKVFLECVQDMDHENMFWYRQDPGLGLRLIYFSYDVKMKEKGDIPEGYSVSREKKERFSLILESASTNQTSMYLCASRGGDSQGEKLFFGSGTQLSVL.

The V call is TRBV30, the J call TRBJ1-5; 11 bases match TRBD1. This CDR3 region has 14 residues. Germline V lookup: CDR1 GTSNPN, CDR2 SVGIG (reference sequence). Trimming cost V 3 bases and J 5 bases; bases outside gene matches: 3. The CDR3 sequence is CAWSGQGAHQPQHF. CDR3 in DNA: TGTGCCTGGAGCGGACAGGGGGCGCATCAGCCCCAGCATTTT.

This sequence joins TRBV11-2 and TRBJ2-5, with 8 nucleotides matching TRBD2. The trim removed 1 base at V and 1 base at J, leaving 5 bases unmatched. Per the germline V gene, CDR1 is SGHAT and CDR2 is FQNNGV. The length of the CDR3 is 16 residues. This chain's CDR3 is CASSLVRLAGQETQYF. CDR3 DNA sequence: TGTGCCAGCAGCTTAGTTCGTCTAGCGGGCCAAGAGACCCAGTACTTC.

Written as DNA, the CDR3 is TGTGCCAGCAGCTTGGTAGGACTAGCGGGTGCTTACGAGCAGTACGTC. This codes for CASSLVGLAGAYEQYV. The V call is TRBV11-2, the J call TRBJ2-7; 11 bases align to TRBD2. This CDR3 region has 16 residues. CDR1 and CDR2 from the germline V gene are SGHAT and FQNNGV. Trimming at V came to 3 bases and at J to 4 bases, leaving 8 bases not matched to a gene.

The table lists this clone with a few counts. This sequence joins TRBV10-3 and TRBJ2-7; 7 nucleotides line up with TRBD1. In germline, CDR1 is ENHRY, CDR2 SYGVKD. The CDR3 consists of 14 residues. V lost 10 bases, J lost 3 bases, and 12 bases stayed unmatched. The CDR3 sequence is CANPRRQGCYEQYV. The DNA for the CDR3 is TGTGCCAACCCCCGCCGACAGGGCTGCTACGAGCAGTACGTC.

The gene calls are TRBV25-1 and TRBJ2-5, with D possibly TRBD2 on 6 matching bases. V was clipped by 6 bases and J by 5 bases, with 19 bases between them. CDR3 length: 15 residues. The germline gives CDR1 MGHDK, CDR2 SYGVNS. As DNA, the CDR3 is TGTGCCAGCAGCGGCGGGATCGAAAGAGGGGAGACCCAGTACTTC. The encoded protein is CASSGGIERGETQYF.

CDR3 region: CASSLWGTGVNEQYV. In nucleotides, the CDR3 is TGTGCCAGCAGCTTGTGGGGGACGGGAGTAAACGAGCAGTACGTC. The chain links TRBV5-4 to TRBJ2-7, with D perhaps matching TRBD2 (6 bases). Germline V gene sequence: CDR1 SGHNT, CDR2 YYREEE (reference sequence). The CDR3 totals 15 residues. V lost 1 base and J 5 bases, leaving 16 bases between the germline ends.

This clone has a single count. This chain links TRBV7-8 with TRBJ2-7; 7 bases are a match to TRBD1. The germline CDR1 and CDR2 sequences are SGHVS and FQNEAQ. CDR3 length: 18 residues. Trimming took 4 bases from V and 3 from J; bases not matched to a gene: 18. The CDR3 coding sequence is TGTGCCAGCAGCTCAAACCCCTTGAGGGACAGAAGAAACTACGAGCAGTACTTC. Translation: CASSSNPLRDRRNYEQYF.

The chain is built from TRBV6-4 and TRBJ2-3; 9 bases map to TRBD2. This CDR3 is 16 amino acids long. Germline V CDR1 and CDR2: MRHNA, SNTAGT. After removal of 6 bases from V and 4 bases from J, the junction contained 11 bases not matched to a gene. CDR3 in DNA: TGTGCCAGCAGCCCGGGACTAGCCTCCGGTGCAGATACGCAGTATTTT. This gives the protein CASSPGLASGADTQYF.

V and J are TRBV6-2 or TRBV6-3 and TRBJ2-7; 10 positions agree with TRBD2. Germline trimming cut 5 bases from V and 6 bases from J; bases unmatched to any gene: 7. The CDR3 is 14 residues long. The germline V gene has CDR1 MNHEY and CDR2 SVGEGT. CDR3 residues: CASSPPGLASEQYF. The CDR3 DNA sequence: TGTGCCAGCAGTCCCCCGGGACTAGCGAGCGAGCAGTACTTC.

V gene TRBV6-6 combines with J gene TRBJ2-3; D is possibly TRBD2 (6 bases). V lost 5 bases, J lost 0 bases, and 12 bases lay in between. Germline CDR1 reads MNHNY; CDR2 reads SVGAGI (reference sequence). This CDR3 has 15 amino acids. CDR3 in amino acids: CASSLRDSSTDTQYF. In nucleotides, the CDR3 is TGTGCCAGCAGTCTCCGGGACTCAAGCACAGATACGCAGTATTTT.

This clone has only a few counts. The V call is TRBV6-5, the J call TRBJ1-2; D is uncertain. V lost 7 bases and J lost 0, with 15 bases in between. The length of the CDR3 is 15 residues. Looked up from germline, CDR1 is MNHEY and CDR2 is SVGAGI. As DNA, the CDR3 is TGTGCCAGCATACGCGTCCAGGAAGCTAACTATGGCTACACCTTC. The encoded protein is CASIRVQEANYGYTF.

This chain joins TRBV2 and TRBJ1-5, with 7 bases aligning to TRBD1. The V segment lost 6 bases and the J segment 1 base; nucleotides outside the gene matches: 9. Germline assignment: CDR1 SNHLY and CDR2 FYNNEI. CDR3 length equals 16 residues. CDR3 protein: CASSGPEGQSNQPQHF. CDR3 nucleotides: TGTGCCAGCAGCGGTCCGGAGGGACAGAGCAATCAGCCCCAGCATTTT.

The chain carries TRBV11-3 and TRBJ2-1; D call uncertain. CDR1 and CDR2 (germline): SGHNT, YENEEA. This CDR3 is 13 amino acids long. Trimming cost V 10 bases and J 0 bases, with 10 bases left between them. The CDR3 is CATESSSYNEQFF. The CDR3, as DNA: TGTGCCACAGAATCTAGCTCCTACAATGAGCAGTTCTTC.

The chain links TRBV4-3 to TRBJ1-2; D gene uncertain. There are 18 residues in the CDR3. Germline-derived CDR1 and CDR2 are LGHNA and YSLEER. The V end was cut by 2 bases, the J end by 1 base, with 20 bases between. The CDR3 region is CASSQISPRTDFNYGYTF. The DNA of the CDR3 is TGCGCCAGCAGCCAAATCTCACCTCGGACTGACTTTAACTATGGCTACACCTTC.

J is TRBJ1-5 and V is TRBV24-1, with a possible D match to TRBD1 (5 bases). V lost 4 bases, J lost 4 bases, and 16 bases lay in between. Germline V gives CDR1 KGHDR, CDR2 SFDVKD. CDR3 length equals 16 residues. The CDR3, as DNA: TGTGCCACCAGTGACATCGACAGTCCATTGAATCAGCCCCAGCATTTT. As protein: CATSDIDSPLNQPQHF.